These T cell receptor beta chains were read from a single sample in a study of a mutant IDH1 vaccine in newly diagnosed glioma. What these receptors recognize is not known. TCRdb keeps only in-frame clones here, not all; method: immunoSEQ multiplex PCR. The data contain 110,000 or so clones, roughly 90% of them singletons. Sequencing was performed on PBMCs, taken from a glioma patient whose treatment included an IDH1 peptide vaccine. The source of these receptors is a woman aged 50 to 60 with glioma. Both conserved end residues are part of each CDR3. A D gene is named only where the DNA matches it firmly. Part of the rows lack a size; the others show once, few, many or a class for expanded clones.

>.|.|TRBJ1-1|TRBV4-1
TGCGCCAGCAGCCCCTACGGGAGGAACACTGAAGCTTTCTTT
CASSPYGRNTEAFF
>once|.|TRBJ1-1|TRBV18
TGTGCCAGCTCCCCGGGACAGAACACTGAAGCTTTCTTT
CASSPGQNTEAFF
>once|.|TRBJ1-3|TRBV7-9
TGTGCCAGCAGCTTCACCACCGGAAACACCATATATTTT
CASSFTTGNTIYF
>.|.|TRBJ1-3|TRBV7-9
TGTGCCAGCAGCTTAGGGGAAAACACCATATATTTT
CASSLGENTIYF
>.|.|TRBJ2-7|TRBV9
TGTGCCAGCAGCGTAGGAAGTGGCACAGCCCACTTCTACGAGCAGTACTTC
CASSVGSGTAHFYEQYF
>.|TRBD2|TRBJ2-1|TRBV7-3
TGTGCCAGCACGACTAGCGGGGCCAACAATGAGCAGTTCTTC
CASTTSGANNEQFF
>.|.|TRBJ2-5|TRBV10-3
TGTGCCATCAGTGGGGCCAATTCTCGGGAGACCCAGTACTTC
CAISGANSRETQYF
>.|.|TRBJ1-4|TRBV28
TGTGCCAGCAGAGGCTACCGGGCTAATGAAAAACTGTTTTTT
CASRGYRANEKLFF
>.|.|TRBJ2-1|TRBV28
TGTGCCAGCAGTTTATCTAGCTCCTACAATGAGCAGTTCTTC
CASSLSSSYNEQFF
>.|TRBD1|TRBJ2-2|TRBV30
TGTGCCTGGGGACAGGGTGGACCCGGGGAGCTGTTTTTT
CAWGQGGPGELFF
>.|.|TRBJ2-1|TRBV9
TGTGCCAGCAGCGTAGTTGACGGGAGCTCCTACAATGAGCAGTTCTTC
CASSVVDGSSYNEQFF
>many|.|TRBJ2-7|TRBV6-1
TGTGCCAGCAGTGAATTTGGTCCAGGGTACGAGCAGTACTTC
CASSEFGPGYEQYF
>.|.|TRBJ2-5|TRBV6-6
TGTGCCAGCAGTGATAGGACTGTCCAAGAGACCCAGTACTTC
CASSDRTVQETQYF
>.|.|TRBJ1-5|TRBV5-1
TGCGCCAGCAGCTTGATGGGGGATCAGCCCCAGCATTTT
CASSLMGDQPQHF